This record looks at one T cell receptor beta chain sequence and its context. This sample is drawn from a study of blood T cell repertoires in COVID-19. Using immunoSEQ multiplex PCR, the repertoire was profiled, and TCRdb retains in-frame clones only, with some absent. Of around 210,000 clones detected, roughly 85% appear once; the ten largest clones hold 4.5% to 5.5%. The source of this sequence is a man aged 45 to 65 with COVID-19, enrolled during active disease. The sequenced sample was peripheral blood.

The CDR3 region is CASSPRRGAYNEQFF. CDR3 DNA: TGTGCCAGCAGCCCCAGGCGGGGAGCCTACAATGAGCAGTTCTTC. The V call is TRBV11-3, the J call TRBJ2-1; D might be TRBD2 (6 bases). V lost 5 bases, J lost 2 bases, and 13 bases lay in between. This CDR3 contains 15 residues. Germline CDR1 and CDR2: SGHNT and YENEEA.